The rows below give T cell receptor beta chains drawn from one sample of a study of beta chain features in type 1 diabetes. The repertoire was sequenced with immunoSEQ multiplex PCR; TCRdb's copy has only in-frame clones and lacks some. The profile shows around 360,000 clones, approximately 12% of them singletons. Source material: naive CD4+ T cells from blood. Receptors originate from a woman between 18 and 30 years old with type 1 diabetes. Both conserved end residues are part of each CDR3.

j_call: TRBJ1-1; v_call: TRBV6-5; cdr3_aa: CASSYTQGIYTEAFF
j_call: TRBJ1-2; v_call: TRBV5-4; cdr3_aa: CASSLGQGFYGYTF
j_call: TRBJ2-7; v_call: TRBV7-8; cdr3_aa: CASSLGFGGGRYEQYF
j_call: TRBJ2-4; v_call: TRBV4-3; cdr3_aa: CASSQTTGGGGKNIQYF
j_call: TRBJ1-2; v_call: TRBV5-1; cdr3_aa: CASRNRTATNYGYTF
j_call: TRBJ1-2; v_call: TRBV4-1; cdr3_aa: CASSQGEGRANYGYTF
j_call: TRBJ2-5; v_call: TRBV7-9; cdr3_aa: CASSFRLAEETQYF
j_call: TRBJ2-2; v_call: TRBV11-3; cdr3_aa: CASNVGGYTGELFF
j_call: TRBJ2-3; v_call: TRBV15; cdr3_aa: CATSRDVAGGADTQYF
j_call: TRBJ2-1; v_call: TRBV11-3; cdr3_aa: CASSLGWGRNEQFF
j_call: TRBJ1-1; v_call: TRBV28; cdr3_aa: CASSLLGRGRVNTEAFF
j_call: TRBJ1-2; v_call: TRBV30; cdr3_aa: CAWTTVNYGYTF
j_call: TRBJ1-4; v_call: TRBV5-1; cdr3_aa: CASSYNGEKLFF
j_call: TRBJ2-4; v_call: TRBV9; cdr3_aa: CASSVAWRDIQYF
j_call: TRBJ2-7; v_call: TRBV4-3; cdr3_aa: CASSQDLSSGSSYEQYF
j_call: TRBJ2-5; v_call: TRBV6-4; cdr3_aa: CASSGRLAGAQETQYF
j_call: TRBJ1-1; v_call: TRBV18; cdr3_aa: CASSPGGAGTEAFF
j_call: TRBJ1-4; v_call: TRBV29-1; cdr3_aa: CSAVDRAEGKLFF
j_call: TRBJ2-7; v_call: TRBV18; cdr3_aa: CASSRGTSGRLEQYF
j_call: TRBJ2-7; v_call: TRBV30; cdr3_aa: CAWSQQGPGWQYF